The 5 T cell receptor beta chains reported below all come from one sample, sequenced in a study of T cell repertoires in cytomegalovirus infection. TCRdb used MiXCR to reprocess the reads, holding one entry per CDR3 protein. Here the sample spans hundreds of thousands of distinct CDR3 sequences, about 33% being singletons. Which antigens these TCRs recognize remains unknown. The sample was cultured CD8+ T cells from PBMCs, taken from culture after CMV antigen stimulation. These receptors all stem from a human donor in good health (CMV status not recorded). Some clones in this sample may be carry-over from other donors' samples.

The rearrangement uses TRBV27 and TRBJ2-7, with 11 bases identical to TRBD1. The CDR3 is made up of 14 amino acids. Germline V gene lookup returns CDR1 MNHEY and CDR2 SMNVEV (reference sequence). V shed 5 bases, J shed 6 bases, and the junction held 6 bases outside the gene matches. CDR3 bases: TGTGCCAGCAGTCTCGGGACAGGGGGAGTCGAGCAGTACTTC. Translated: CASSLGTGGVEQYF.

This clonotype was counted a few times. The genes are TRBV6-1 and TRBJ2-7; 9 bases align to TRBD2. The germline V gene has CDR1 MNHNS and CDR2 SASEGT. Trimming cost V 7 bases and J 2 bases; bases outside gene matches: 9. There are 15 residues in the CDR3. The CDR3 DNA reads TGTGCCAGCATTAACAGCGGGGGGCCCACCTACGAGCAGTACGTC. Its translation: CASINSGGPTYEQYV.

The J gene is TRBJ1-5, the V gene TRBV12-3 or TRBV12-4, with D unresolved. CDR3 length: 15 amino acids. Trimming took 5 bases from V and 0 from J, leaving 11 bases between them. The CDR3 region has the DNA TGTGCCAGCAGTGTCGAAGACGGTAGCAATCAGCCCCAGCATTTT. Amino acids: CASSVEDGSNQPQHF.

The genes are TRBV7-2 and TRBJ1-1, with no clear D. The CDR3 length is 15 residues. The germline V gene has CDR1 SGHTA and CDR2 FQGNSA. Trimming took off 1 base at V and 4 bases at J, with 13 bases between the two ends. The CDR3 reads CASSLGLALFTEAFF. CDR3 bases: TGTGCCAGCAGCTTAGGTTTGGCATTGTTCACTGAAGCTTTCTTT.

The gene calls are TRBV7-4 and TRBJ2-1; TRBD2 matches at 9 bases. The CDR3 covers 14 residues. The germline V gene encodes CDR1 SGHVT and CDR2 SQSDAQ. J was trimmed by 6 bases and V by 3 bases; bases with no gene match: 3. CDR3 sequence: CASSFRAGGNEQFF. CDR3 nucleotide sequence: TGTGCCAGCAGCTTTCGAGCGGGGGGCAATGAGCAGTTCTTC.